This T cell receptor (beta chain) was sequenced during a study of cytomegalovirus exposure and HLA in healthy donors. The wider study: About 85 million unique TCRs from HLA-typed donors were held in an early release of data. Genotyping showed approximately 81% of 398 donors falling in the Caucasian-associated ancestry cluster.

On this clone: Its matching antigen is unknown.

With 60 Vbeta and 13 Jbeta primers, the PCR was carried out. This table comes from immunoSEQ multiplex PCR, and its TCRdb copy is limited to in-frame clones, with some not included. This table holds about 82,000 clones, about 9.4% found once. Study-wide findings and caveats: Cytomegalovirus status was reportedly diagnosed by the classifier with high specificity and sensitivity. Per a later analysis, HLA-associated TCR beta chains showed more clonal expansion than other, equally common TCR beta chains.

The source is a man aged 60 to 75 in good health and CMV-seropositive. Sequencing was carried out using PBMCs.

The chain's CDR3 is CASSKPGQGFEKLFF. The CDR3 region has the DNA TGTGCCAGCAGCAAACCGGGACAGGGGTTCGAAAAACTGTTTTTT. The rearrangement joins TRBV21-1 to TRBJ1-4; the table gives TRBD1 as D, unverified against the DNA. TRBV21-1 is shown as a pseudogene. The CDR3 is 15 residues long.